One T cell receptor beta chain is described in this entry. This record belongs to a study of blood T cell repertoires in COVID-19. About the research overall: COVID-19 samples collected from the United States, Italy and Spain covered acute and convalescent phases. In each case, the material was cDNA or gDNA derived from T cells, B-cell-depleted T cells, or PBMCs.

The V gene's germline CDR1 is SGHNT and CDR2 YYREEE (reference sequence). The J segment lost 2 bases and the V segment lost 4 bases, leaving 2 bases of the junction unmatched. The length of the CDR3 is 15 residues. Authors' analysis steps: Nucleated cell number was recorded as an estimate derived from reference gene primer amplification. Only in-frame clones appear in the TCRdb table, and some are missing; sequencing was by immunoSEQ multiplex PCR. The D gene and trimming were derived from the DNA, and the V and J assignments and clone size from that table. Of over 120,000 clones listed, approximately 80% are singletons.

The sequenced sample was peripheral blood. The chain joins TRBV5-4 to TRBJ1-3; TRBD1 agrees at 11 bases. The sequence was obtained from a woman older than 75 with active or convalescent COVID-19. CDR3 DNA sequence: TGTGCCAGCAGCGGGACAGGGGGTGCTGGAAACACCATATATTTT. It translates to CASSGTGGAGNTIYF.